Many counts were recorded for the clone carrying this TCR beta chain. Its antigen is unknown. This entry comes from a study of early T cells in non-severe SARS-CoV-2 infection. In the study overall: The study sequenced bulk RNA from unsorted whole blood, with chains unpaired. Overall study results and limits: Using VDJdb, the matching emphasized anti-spike CD8 responses while missing private and CD4 specificities.

Germline V gene data show CDR1 as SGHRS and CDR2 as YFSETQ. The CDR3 totals 14 residues. The germline V and J ends were trimmed by 5 bases and 1 base, with 12 bases remaining between them. Separate cDNA molecules each had unique molecular identifiers attached to them. TCRdb independently ran MiXCR on the 5' RACE reads; one entry per CDR3 protein. The repertoire consists of under 85,000 distinct CDR3 sequences, with about 14% occurring once and the leading ten covering roughly 11%. The J gene is TRBJ2-5, the V gene TRBV5-1, with D perhaps matching TRBD2 (5 bases). Material for sequencing was whole blood. The TCR originated in an adult who was a healthcare worker with PCR-confirmed SARS-CoV-2 infection or an uninfected control (not recorded which). The CDR3 here is CASREAASQETQYF. The CDR3 DNA sequence: TGCGCCAGCAGGGAGGCGGCGAGCCAAGAGACCCAGTACTTC.